This entry lists 31 T cell receptor beta chains sequenced from one sample in a study of blood T cell repertoires in COVID-19 (dated by TCRdb to the early 2020s). Library preparation was by the immunoSEQ multiplex PCR assay. The clones in this table, taken by TCRdb from immuneACCESS, are in-frame only. Not every clone is retained; where verified, under half of the shortfall comes from an unresolved V gene, and the cause of the rest is unknown. A total of 230,000 or so clones appear in this sample, roughly 90% of them only once. Under 3% of the sample rests with the top ten. Sequencing input: PBMCs or T cells enriched from blood (not recorded which). The receptors were sampled from a woman between 25 and 40 years old who had recovered from COVID-19.

The V call is TRBV5-4, the J call TRBJ1-3; 7 bases match TRBD1. V lost 4 bases, J lost 4 bases, and 5 bases stayed unmatched. In germline, CDR1 is SGHNT, CDR2 YYREEE (reference sequence). CDR3 length: 14 residues. Here the CDR3 reads CASSRDSRGNTIYF. DNA of the CDR3: TGTGCCAGCAGCCGGGACAGTAGAGGAAACACCATATATTTT. Complete variable domain (other parts from reference TRBV5-4 and TRBJ1-3): ETGVTQSPTHLIKTRGQQVTLRCSSQSGHNTVSWYQQALGQGPQFIFQYYREEENGRGNFPPRFSGLQFPNYSSELNVNALELDDSALYLCASSRDSRGNTIYFGEGSWLTVV.

The chain combines TRBV7-9 with TRBJ1-2; D ambiguous. CDR1 and CDR2 from the germline V gene are SEHNR and FQNEAQ (reference sequence). V lost 1 base and J lost 3, with 12 bases in between. The CDR3 loop spans 15 amino acids. The CDR3 nucleotides are TGTGCCAGCAGCTTAGGAGGTTCCACCTACTATGGCTACACCTTC. This translates into CASSLGGSTYYGYTF.

The chain joins TRBV6-2 or TRBV6-3 to TRBJ1-5, with D perhaps matching TRBD1 (5 bases). The CDR3 is 15 amino acids. V dropped 4 bases and J dropped 0 bases, with 10 bases sitting between them. Germline V gives CDR1 MNHEY, CDR2 SVGEGT. The DNA of the CDR3 is TGTGCCAGCAGTTCCAGGGCCACTAGCAATCAGCCCCAGCATTTT. Translation: CASSSRATSNQPQHF.

The V and J genes are TRBV19 and TRBJ1-3; 7 nucleotides match TRBD1. Germline CDR1 is LNHDA and CDR2 is SQIVND (reference sequence). V lost 6 bases and J lost 1; bases outside the gene matches: 6. This CDR3 spans 15 amino acids. The CDR3: CASRVDRQSGNTIYF. The CDR3 DNA is TGTGCCAGTAGGGTGGACAGGCAATCTGGAAACACCATATATTTT.

The count of this clone is one. V usage is TRBV2 and J usage is TRBJ1-5; 8 bases agree with TRBD1. The CDR3 spans 15 residues. The germline V gene has CDR1 SNHLY and CDR2 FYNNEI. V was pared by 6 bases and J by 6 bases, with 10 bases of the junction left unmatched. The CDR3 DNA reads as TGTGCCAGCAGAAACCAGGGGGCGCTTAGTCAGCCCCAGCATTTT. Residues: CASRNQGALSQPQHF.

The chain joins TRBV18 to TRBJ1-1; D call uncertain. This CDR3 has 15 residues. In germline, CDR1 is KGHSH, CDR2 LQKENI. Trimming took 3 bases from V and 0 from J, leaving 11 bases between them. The CDR3 is CASSPGDNMNTEAFF. The CDR3 DNA reads as TGTGCCAGCTCACCCGGTGACAACATGAACACTGAAGCTTTCTTT. Looking up the rest from reference TRBV18 and TRBJ1-1 gives the full variable domain: NAGVMQNPRHLVRRRGQEARLRCSPMKGHSHVYWYRQLPEEGLKFMVYLQKENIIDESGMPKERFSAEFPKEGPSILRIQQVVRGDSAAYFCASSPGDNMNTEAFFGQGTRLTVV.

The chain couples TRBV4-2 to TRBJ1-1; tentative D call: TRBD1 (5 bases). The CDR3 loop spans 13 amino acids. Per the germline V gene, CDR1 is LGHNA and CDR2 is YNFKEQ. Trimming removed 5 bases from V and 4 bases from J, with 11 bases in between. CDR3 sequence reads: CASSAERGTEAFF. The CDR3 DNA sequence: TGTGCCAGCAGCGCAGAAAGGGGCACTGAAGCTTTCTTT.

The chain recombines TRBV7-2 with TRBJ1-3, with D perhaps matching TRBD1 (5 bases). The CDR3 contains 14 residues. The germline V gene encodes CDR1 SGHTA and CDR2 FQGNSA. Trimming left V 1 base short and J 4 bases short, with 8 bases between. The CDR3 is CASSLESGGNTIYF. The CDR3 region has the DNA TGTGCCAGCAGCTTAGAGTCAGGGGGAAACACCATATATTTT.

This clone appeared a single time. The chain employs TRBV27 and TRBJ1-4; 7 positions agree with TRBD1. V lost 6 bases, J lost 11 bases, and 18 bases stayed unmatched. The CDR3 consists of 16 residues. Germline V gene lookup returns CDR1 MNHEY and CDR2 SMNVEV (reference sequence). CDR3 coding DNA: TGTGCCAGCAGACGAAACCCCGGGACAGTTTCCGAGAAACTGTTTTTT. It yields the protein CASRRNPGTVSEKLFF.

This CDR3 reads CASSLTLAGGGYTF. In nucleotides, the CDR3 is TGTGCCAGCAGCTTAACATTGGCAGGGGGAGGCTACACCTTC. This sequence joins TRBV7-3 and TRBJ1-2; 7 bases agree with TRBD1. Losses at the gene ends were 0 bases for V and 8 bases for J; bases not matched to a gene: 6. Per germline, CDR1 SGHTA and CDR2 FQGTGA. The length of the CDR3 is 14 residues.

A single count supports this clone. The V and J genes are TRBV4-2 and TRBJ1-2, with TRBD1 matching over 9 bases. This CDR3 has 17 amino acids. Per germline, CDR1 LGHNA and CDR2 YNFKEQ. The V segment lost 3 bases and the J segment 3 bases; nucleotides outside the gene matches: 11. The CDR3 region has the DNA TGTGCCAGCAGCCATTTACAGGGGGCCTCCCTTCACTATGGCTACACCTTC. Amino acid sequence: CASSHLQGASLHYGYTF.

The gene calls are TRBV7-2 and TRBJ1-6, with unresolved D. The germline gives CDR1 SGHTA, CDR2 FQGNSA. With 3 bases removed from V and 8 bases from J, the gap between germline ends came to 11 bases. The CDR3 is made up of 14 amino acids. In DNA form, the CDR3 reads TGTGCCAGCAGCTTCGGGTCTACCGATTCACCCCTCCACTTT. Amino acid sequence: CASSFGSTDSPLHF.

The chain uses TRBV4-3 and TRBJ1-6; TRBD1 agrees at 8 bases. The CDR3 runs to 14 residues. V dropped 4 bases and J dropped 10; count of bases not matched to a gene: 6. Per the germline V gene, CDR1 is LGHNA and CDR2 is YSLEER. Written as DNA, the CDR3 is TGCGCCAGCAGCCCCGACAGGGGAGCCTCACCCCTCCACTTT. Amino acid sequence: CASSPDRGASPLHF.

This sequence joins TRBV27 and TRBJ1-2; D may be TRBD1 (5 bases). Looked up from germline, CDR1 is MNHEY and CDR2 is SMNVEV (reference sequence). Trimming took 2 bases from V and 5 from J, leaving 15 bases between them. This CDR3 has 15 amino acids. In nucleotides, the CDR3 is TGTGCCAGCAGTTTAAGGGGCAGCGTATTATATGGCTACACCTTC. This sequence encodes CASSLRGSVLYGYTF.

The V and J genes are TRBV6-2 or TRBV6-3 and TRBJ2-6; 8 bases are a match to TRBD1. The germline V gene encodes CDR1 MNHEY and CDR2 SVGEGT. The CDR3 loop spans 17 amino acids. J was trimmed by 0 bases and V by 4 bases; bases with no gene match: 5. CDR3 sequence (DNA): TGTGCCAGCAGTTCGACAGGGGCCTACTCTGGGGCCAACGTCCTGACTTTC. The encoded protein is CASSSTGAYSGANVLTF.

The chain joins TRBV11-1 to TRBJ2-5, with 7 bases identical to TRBD1. The CDR3 spans 15 residues. Germline CDR1 is SGHAT and CDR2 is FQDESV (reference sequence). V lost 5 bases, J lost 4 bases, and 10 bases stayed unmatched. CDR3 region: CASSHGTAKGETQYF. CDR3 DNA sequence: TGTGCCAGCAGCCACGGGACAGCCAAGGGAGAGACCCAGTACTTC. The full variable domain, rest sourced from reference TRBV11-1 and TRBJ2-5, is EAEVAQSPRYKITEKSQAVAFWCDPISGHATLYWYRQILGQGPELLVQFQDESVVDDSQLPKDRFSAERLKGVDSTLKIQPAELGDSAMYLCASSHGTAKGETQYFGPGTRLLVL.

The V and J genes are TRBV7-9 and TRBJ1-2; perhaps TRBD1 as D (5 bases). The CDR3 spans 14 residues. Germline CDR1 reads SEHNR; CDR2 reads FQNEAQ (reference sequence). Trimming removed 5 bases at V and 4 bases at J, with 14 bases between. This CDR3 is CASSAAETVYGYTF. The CDR3 DNA sequence: TGTGCCAGCAGCGCAGCCGAGACAGTCTATGGCTACACCTTC.

This chain connects TRBV18 to TRBJ1-5; 7 bases agree with TRBD1. CDR1 and CDR2 (germline): KGHSH, LQKENI. Trimming at V came to 2 bases and at J to 0 bases, leaving 4 bases not matched to a gene. The CDR3 covers 16 residues. This CDR3 reads CASSPSGQVSNQPQHF. The DNA for the CDR3 is TGTGCCAGCTCACCATCCGGACAGGTTAGCAATCAGCCCCAGCATTTT.

This rearrangement joins TRBV4-2 to TRBJ1-2, with 9 bases identical to TRBD1. Germline loops: CDR1 LGHNA, CDR2 YNFKEQ. With V trimmed by 4 bases and J by 1 base, 4 bases remained unmatched. The CDR3 covers 15 residues. The DNA of the CDR3 is TGTGCCAGCAGCCGAACGACAGGGGGTAACTATGGCTACACCTTC. Protein sequence: CASSRTTGGNYGYTF.

Concerning this clone: Other DNA variants within this sample encode the same CDR3. The chain has TRBV19 and TRBJ1-2; 8 positions agree with TRBD1. The germline CDR1 and CDR2 sequences are LNHDA and SQIVND (reference sequence). V was clipped by 7 bases and J by 2 bases; unmatched bases: 3. This CDR3 region has 13 residues. The CDR3 is CASTRQGNYGYTF. For the CDR3, the DNA is TGTGCCAGTACGCGACAGGGGAACTATGGCTACACCTTC.

V is TRBV5-1 and J is TRBJ1-1; TRBD1 matches 8 bases. The CDR3 has 14 amino acids. The J segment lost 4 bases and the V segment lost 2 bases, leaving 4 bases of the junction unmatched. Germline CDR1 and CDR2: SGHRS and YFSETQ. As DNA, the CDR3 is TGCGCCAGCAGCTTTGGGACAGGATCCACTGAAGCTTTCTTT. Its protein is CASSFGTGSTEAFF.

The V call is TRBV4-2, the J call TRBJ1-2; D uncertain. The CDR3 totals 14 residues. V dropped 0 bases and J dropped 4 bases, with 9 bases sitting between them. Germline V lookup: CDR1 LGHNA, CDR2 YNFKEQ. The CDR3 sequence is CASSQDPGSYGYTF. Written as DNA, the CDR3 is TGTGCCAGCAGCCAAGATCCCGGGTCCTATGGCTACACCTTC.

This chain uses TRBV2 with TRBJ2-7; 8 positions match TRBD1. Germline values: CDR1 SNHLY, CDR2 FYNNEI. J was trimmed by 4 bases and V by 9 bases; bases with no gene match: 8. The CDR3 length is 13 residues. In DNA form, the CDR3 reads TGTGCCAGAGGGTCAGGGGGCATATACGAGCAGTACTTC. This encodes CARGSGGIYEQYF.

The chain links TRBV5-4 to TRBJ2-1; 8 nucleotides line up with TRBD2. V gave up 3 bases and J gave up 4 bases; unmatched junction bases: 9. The CDR3 runs 16 residues. The germline gives CDR1 SGHNT, CDR2 YYREEE (reference sequence). CDR3 nucleotides: TGTGCCAGCAGCTCAGCGGGGGCTATACGATACAATGAGCAGTTCTTC. This encodes CASSSAGAIRYNEQFF. Together with reference TRBV5-4 and TRBJ2-1, the CDR3 gives the full variable domain: ETGVTQSPTHLIKTRGQQVTLRCSSQSGHNTVSWYQQALGQGPQFIFQYYREEENGRGNFPPRFSGLQFPNYSSELNVNALELDDSALYLCASSSAGAIRYNEQFFGPGTRLTVL.

The chain is built from TRBV2 and TRBJ1-1; D unresolved. V was trimmed by 0 bases and J by 0 bases, leaving 11 bases between them. Per the germline V gene, CDR1 is SNHLY and CDR2 is FYNNEI. This CDR3 has 16 amino acids. The CDR3 protein is CASSEARVGLNTEAFF. DNA of the CDR3: TGTGCCAGCAGTGAAGCGAGGGTGGGTTTGAACACTGAAGCTTTCTTT.

The chain employs TRBV19 and TRBJ1-1; 9 bases map to TRBD1. The CDR3 spans 16 residues. The V gene end was trimmed by 3 bases and the J gene end by 3 bases; junction bases not matched to a gene: 8. Germline CDR1 is LNHDA and CDR2 is SQIVND (reference sequence). CDR3 in DNA: TGTGCCAGTAGTATCCAGTCCGGGACAGGGTACACTGAAGCTTTCTTT. This gives the protein CASSIQSGTGYTEAFF.

The rearrangement joins TRBV13 to TRBJ1-1, with a weak D call TRBD1 (5 bases). Trimming left V 4 bases short and J 0 bases short, with 9 bases between. Germline values: CDR1 PRHDT, CDR2 FYEKMQ (reference sequence). The CDR3 extends over 14 amino acids. This CDR3 reads CASSSREMNTEAFF. CDR3 nucleotides: TGTGCCAGCAGCTCCAGGGAAATGAACACTGAAGCTTTCTTT.

This rearrangement joins TRBV7-6 to TRBJ1-1; 8 bases are a match to TRBD1. Germline V CDR1 and CDR2: SGHVS, FNYEAQ. The CDR3 has 14 residues. With V trimmed by 8 bases and J by 8 bases, 13 bases remained unmatched. The CDR3 spells CASSPSRGTGEAFF. The CDR3 DNA reads as TGTGCCAGCTCCCCATCCCGCGGGACAGGCGAAGCTTTCTTT.

The rearrangement joins TRBV2 to TRBJ1-1; 7 bases align to TRBD1. The germline gives CDR1 SNHLY, CDR2 FYNNEI. The J segment lost 4 bases and the V segment lost 3 bases, leaving 8 bases of the junction unmatched. This CDR3 has 15 residues. CDR3 loop: CASSEPDRAGTEAFF. The DNA for the CDR3 is TGTGCCAGCAGTGAGCCTGACAGGGCGGGCACTGAAGCTTTCTTT.

The count of this clone is one. V gene TRBV12-3 or TRBV12-4 combines with J gene TRBJ1-2; D gene uncertain. This CDR3 contains 13 residues. Trimming pared 3 bases from V and 0 bases from J, leaving 5 bases between. In nucleotides, the CDR3 is TGTGCCAGCAGTTTTCTCGCTAACTATGGCTACACCTTC. It yields the protein CASSFLANYGYTF.

This clone came up once. This CDR3 is CASSQSSGQNTEAFF. The CDR3 DNA reads as TGTGCCAGCAGTCAGAGCTCGGGACAGAACACTGAAGCTTTCTTT. The chain links TRBV6-4 to TRBJ1-1, with D perhaps matching TRBD1 (6 bases). This CDR3 comprises 15 residues. Trimming removed 5 bases at V and 1 base at J, with 14 bases between. Per the germline V gene, CDR1 is MRHNA and CDR2 is SNTAGT.